The next 22 T cell receptor beta chains were all read from a single sample in a study of blood T cell repertoires in COVID-19. Some clones are missing from TCRdb's copy, which holds only in-frame ones; the method was immunoSEQ multiplex PCR. In the table there are about 190,000 clones, roughly 77% of which are singletons. Sequenced: PBMCs or T cells enriched from blood (not recorded which). All receptors derive from a woman aged 45-60 years with acute COVID-19.

CDR3 coding DNA: TGTGCCAGCAGCTTAGACAGGACTAACTATGGCTACACCTTC. Its protein product is CASSLDRTNYGYTF. V gene TRBV11-2 combines with J gene TRBJ1-2; D not certain. V was cut by 0 bases and J by 0 bases, with 5 bases left in between. Germline CDR1 SGHAT, CDR2 FQNNGV. The CDR3 consists of 14 residues.

This clone was counted once. The chain has TRBV3-1 (or the pseudogene TRBV3-2) and TRBJ2-1; D possibly corresponds to TRBD2 (6 bases). Germline CDR1 reads LGHDT; CDR2 reads YNNKEL (reference sequence). Trimming took off 3 bases at V and 8 bases at J, with 23 bases between the two ends. This CDR3 comprises 17 residues. CDR3: CASSHPPSSATADEQFF. The CDR3 coding sequence is TGTGCCAGCAGCCACCCTCCGTCTAGCGCTACCGCGGATGAGCAGTTCTTC.

V and J are TRBV9 and TRBJ1-1; 9 nucleotides align to TRBD1. This CDR3 contains 15 residues. Germline V CDR1 and CDR2: SGDLS, YYNGEE. With 2 bases clipped from V and 6 bases from J, the junction kept 8 bases outside the gene matches. CDR3 sequence: CASSVMGQGLAEAFF. CDR3 in DNA: TGTGCCAGCAGCGTTATGGGACAGGGTTTGGCTGAAGCTTTCTTT.

V usage is TRBV7-9 and J usage is TRBJ1-3; possible D gene TRBD1, 5 bases. CDR1 and CDR2 (germline): SEHNR, FQNEAQ (reference sequence). The CDR3 has 16 amino acids. V lost 3 bases and J 2 bases, leaving 14 bases between the germline ends. The CDR3 coding sequence is TGTGCCAGCAGCTTGCCCCAAAGGGGAACTGGAAACACCATATATTTT. This codes for CASSLPQRGTGNTIYF.

The chain links TRBV7-6 to TRBJ1-6, with D possibly matching TRBD1 (6 bases). Trimming took off 6 bases at V and 7 bases at J, with 7 bases between the two ends. CDR1 is SGHVS, CDR2 FNYEAQ, per germline. The CDR3 has 12 residues. CDR3 in amino acids: CASRTGNSPLHF. The CDR3 coding sequence is TGTGCCAGCAGAACAGGGAATTCACCCCTCCACTTT.

This clone was detected only a few times. The V gene is TRBV3-1 (or the pseudogene TRBV3-2), the J gene TRBJ2-4; perhaps TRBD1 as D (5 bases). CDR1 and CDR2 from the germline V gene are LGHDT and YNNKEL (reference sequence). V gave up 8 bases and J gave up 1 base, with 15 bases separating them. This CDR3 contains 15 residues. For the CDR3, the DNA is TGTGCCAGCCACATGCCAGGGTGGGCCAAAAACATTCAGTACTTC. It translates to CASHMPGWAKNIQYF.

The chain has TRBV9 and TRBJ1-3, with D possibly being TRBD1 (6 bases). In germline, CDR1 is SGDLS, CDR2 YYNGEE. The CDR3 runs to 15 residues. Between the trimmed V and J ends, which lost 2 bases and 4 bases, there was a span of 13 bases. CDR3: CASSVGIGGGNTIYF. The DNA of the CDR3 is TGTGCCAGCAGCGTGGGGATAGGGGGAGGAAACACCATATATTTT.

This rearrangement joins TRBV5-1 to TRBJ2-3; 7 positions match TRBD2. The CDR3 has 16 amino acids. From germline, CDR1 is SGHRS and CDR2 YFSETQ. Trimming at V came to 3 bases and at J to 2 bases, leaving 9 bases not matched to a gene. CDR3 sequence: CASSSGTNFNTDTQYF. CDR3 DNA sequence: TGCGCCAGCAGCTCCGGGACTAACTTTAACACAGATACGCAGTATTTT.

The chain is built from TRBV5-1 and TRBJ2-3; 9 bases fit TRBD2. V lost 5 bases to trimming and J lost 4 bases; unmatched junction nucleotides: 8. Germline CDR1 is SGHRS and CDR2 is YFSETQ. The CDR3 consists of 15 residues. The CDR3 nucleotides are TGCGCCAGCAGTCGGAGCGGGGGGAAGGCAGATACGCAGTATTTT. The encoded protein is CASSRSGGKADTQYF.

The V and J genes are TRBV4-3 and TRBJ2-1, with D possibly being TRBD1 (6 bases). The CDR3 is 16 residues long. V was cut by 0 bases and J by 8 bases, with 17 bases left in between. Germline loops: CDR1 LGHNA, CDR2 YSLEER. CDR3: CASSQDGPTGLDEQFF. The CDR3 DNA reads as TGCGCCAGCAGCCAAGATGGGCCCACAGGGTTGGATGAGCAGTTCTTC.

As concerns this clone: The same CDR3 is also encoded by other DNA sequences in this sample. The CDR3 DNA follows: TGCGCCAGCAGCCTGGCCGGACAGGATAATTCACCCCTCCACTTT. Residues: CASSLAGQDNSPLHF. V and J are TRBV5-1 and TRBJ1-6; 7 bases are shared with TRBD1. Trimming at V came to 4 bases and at J to 5 bases, leaving 6 bases not matched to a gene. CDR3 length equals 15 residues. Germline-derived CDR1 and CDR2 are SGHRS and YFSETQ.

This clone was found many times. In nucleotides, the CDR3 is TGTGCCGTCCAGGGCAATGGCTATGGCTACACCTTC. It yields the protein CAVQGNGYGYTF. The chain recombines TRBV6-6 with TRBJ1-2; D is possibly TRBD1 (5 bases). The CDR3 is 12 residues long. Trimming took off 11 bases at V and 4 bases at J, with 14 bases between the two ends. Germline V gene data show CDR1 as MNHNY and CDR2 as SVGAGI (reference sequence).

This clone has only a few counts. The V call is TRBV28, the J call TRBJ1-4; the match to TRBD1 covers 10 bases. The CDR3 has 14 amino acids. Germline trimming cut 6 bases from V and 9 bases from J; bases unmatched to any gene: 7. The V gene's germline CDR1 is MDHEN and CDR2 SYDVKM. The CDR3 loop reads CASRGTGAKKKLFF. The CDR3, as DNA: TGTGCCAGCAGAGGGACAGGGGCAAAGAAAAAACTGTTTTTT.

The genes are TRBV27 and TRBJ1-6; a possible D gene is TRBD1 (5 bases). The CDR3 is made up of 13 amino acids. Germline V gene lookup returns CDR1 MNHEY and CDR2 SMNVEV (reference sequence). V gave up 5 bases and J gave up 10 bases, with 12 bases separating them. The CDR3 loop is CASSRTGGSPLHF. CDR3 nucleotides: TGTGCCAGCAGTCGTACAGGTGGATCACCCCTCCACTTT.

The V call is TRBV11-2, the J call TRBJ2-5; TRBD2 might be the D (6 bases). The CDR3 totals 13 residues. Trimming removed 3 bases from V and 5 bases from J, with 10 bases in between. Germline V CDR1 and CDR2: SGHAT, FQNNGV. CDR3 loop: CASSFSSDETQYF. CDR3 coding DNA: TGTGCCAGCAGCTTTTCTAGCGACGAGACCCAGTACTTC. Full variable domain (remainder filled in from reference TRBV11-2 and TRBJ2-5): EAGVAQSPRYKIIEKRQSVAFWCNPISGHATLYWYQQILGQGPKLLIQFQNNGVVDDSQLPKDRFSAERLKGVDSTLKIQPAKLEDSAVYLCASSFSSDETQYFGPGTRLLVL.

The chain is built from TRBV5-4 and TRBJ2-6; possibly TRBD2 for D (5 bases). Trimming took 3 bases from V and 1 from J, leaving 11 bases between them. The CDR3 loop spans 16 amino acids. Germline V lookup: CDR1 SGHNT, CDR2 YYREEE (reference sequence). CDR3 sequence reads: CASSWGVLSGANVLTF. As DNA, the CDR3 is TGTGCCAGCAGCTGGGGAGTGTTATCTGGGGCCAACGTCCTGACTTTC.

J is TRBJ2-2 and V is TRBV24-1; perhaps TRBD2 as D (6 bases). There are 15 residues in the CDR3. Germline CDR1 KGHDR, CDR2 SFDVKD. Trimming left V 5 bases short and J 6 bases short, with 15 bases between. The CDR3 nucleotides read TGTGCCACCAGTGGATCAGGGCGGAGGGCCGGGGAGCTGTTTTTT. Translating gives CATSGSGRRAGELFF.

The chain combines TRBV5-8 with TRBJ2-1, with 11 positions matching TRBD2. The CDR3 is made up of 13 amino acids. Germline V CDR1 and CDR2: SGHTS, YDEGEE. With V trimmed by 5 bases and J by 11 bases, 6 bases remained unmatched. CDR3 sequence: CASRPTSGAQQFF. CDR3 sequence (DNA): TGTGCCAGCAGGCCGACTAGCGGGGCCCAGCAGTTCTTC.

The table lists this clone with a count of one. The chain combines TRBV27 with TRBJ1-3; TRBD1 matches at 9 bases. V lost 0 bases and J lost 0; bases outside the gene matches: 6. The germline V gene encodes CDR1 MNHEY and CDR2 SMNVEV (reference sequence). This CDR3 region has 18 residues. The CDR3 loop reads CASSLSGQGSLSGNTIYF. The CDR3 bases are TGTGCCAGCAGTTTATCGGGACAGGGATCTCTCTCTGGAAACACCATATATTTT.

The CDR3 reads CASSVGSRGAGTDTQYF. The CDR3 nucleotides are TGTGCCAGCAGCGTAGGTTCCCGGGGGGCTGGCACAGATACGCAGTATTTT. The chain carries TRBV9 and TRBJ2-3; D might be TRBD2 (7 bases). Looked up from germline, CDR1 is SGDLS and CDR2 is YYNGEE. Trimming pared 0 bases from V and 1 base from J, leaving 15 bases between. This CDR3 spans 17 amino acids.

The chain links TRBV28 to TRBJ1-5; the match to TRBD1 covers 7 bases. The V segment lost 8 bases and the J segment 9 bases; nucleotides outside the gene matches: 7. The CDR3 runs 12 residues. Germline V CDR1 and CDR2: MDHEN, SYDVKM. This CDR3 reads CASQGGHRPQHF. CDR3 bases: TGTGCCAGCCAGGGGGGCCATCGGCCCCAGCATTTT.

V and J are TRBV29-1 and TRBJ1-2, with a weak D call TRBD1 (6 bases). Germline V lookup: CDR1 SQVTM, CDR2 ANQGSEA. V was trimmed by 1 base and J by 6 bases, leaving 9 bases between them. This CDR3 region has 12 residues. The DNA of the CDR3 is TGCAGCGTTGAAGGTCAGGGGCATGGCTACACCTTC. Protein: CSVEGQGHGYTF.